This TCR beta chain was identified in a study of shared clonotypes between healthy human individuals. The sample holds one count of this clone. Germline-derived CDR1 and CDR2 are MNHEY and SVGAGI. After removal of 4 bases from V and 12 bases from J, the junction contained 3 bases not matched to a gene. The CDR3 sequence is 11 residues long. Some clones are missing from TCRdb's copy, which holds only in-frame ones; the method was immunoSEQ multiplex PCR. The sample has around 1.6 million clones; 95% to 99% are singletons. This clonotype was sampled from a man aged 25-45 years in good health. Sequenced input: naive CD4+ T cells sorted from blood. Subset specified: CD45RA+ positively selected. The J gene is TRBJ2-1, the V gene TRBV6-5; 7 nucleotides align to TRBD1. As DNA, the CDR3 is TGTGCCAGCAGTTGGTCAGGGGGGCAGTTCTTC. Its translation is CASSWSGGQFF.